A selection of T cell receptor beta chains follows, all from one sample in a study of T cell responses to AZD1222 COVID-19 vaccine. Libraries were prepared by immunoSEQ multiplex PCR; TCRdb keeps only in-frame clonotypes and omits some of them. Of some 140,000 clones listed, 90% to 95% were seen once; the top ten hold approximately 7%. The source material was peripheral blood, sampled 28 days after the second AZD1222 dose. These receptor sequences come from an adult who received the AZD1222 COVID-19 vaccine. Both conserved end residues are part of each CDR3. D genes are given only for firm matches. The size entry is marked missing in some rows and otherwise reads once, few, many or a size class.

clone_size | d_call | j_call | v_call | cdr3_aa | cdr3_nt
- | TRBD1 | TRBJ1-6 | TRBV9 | CASSVEVGTENSPLHF | TGTGCCAGCAGCGTAGAAGTCGGGACAGAAAATTCACCCCTCCACTTT
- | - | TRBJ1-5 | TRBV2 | CASSEWTGSNQPQHF | TGTGCCAGCAGTGAATGGACGGGTAGCAATCAGCCCCAGCATTTT
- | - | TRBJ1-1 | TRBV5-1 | CASSQAGSYGGLNTEAFF | TGCGCCAGCAGCCAAGCCGGATCCTACGGAGGGCTGAACACTGAAGCTTTCTTT
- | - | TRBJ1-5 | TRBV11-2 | CASSESRGLGNQPQHF | TGTGCCAGCAGCGAAAGCAGGGGTCTGGGCAATCAGCCCCAGCATTTT
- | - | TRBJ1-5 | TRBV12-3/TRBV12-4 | CASSFSRNQPQHF | TGTGCCAGCAGTTTTAGCAGAAATCAGCCCCAGCATTTT
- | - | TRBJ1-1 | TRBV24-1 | CATSDNGIVETEAFF | TGTGCCACCAGTGATAATGGGATTGTGGAGACTGAAGCTTTCTTT
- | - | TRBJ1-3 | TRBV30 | CAGAGAGNTIYF | TGTGCGGGCGCAGGGGCGGGAAACACCATATATTTT
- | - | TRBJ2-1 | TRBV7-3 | CASSLRGSIDEQFF | TGTGCCAGCAGCTTGAGGGGGTCTATCGATGAGCAGTTCTTC
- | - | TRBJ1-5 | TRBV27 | CASGFSGENQPQHF | TGTGCCAGCGGTTTTTCAGGGGAGAATCAGCCCCAGCATTTT
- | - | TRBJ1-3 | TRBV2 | CASSDHRAPGNTIYF | TGTGCCAGCAGTGACCACAGGGCCCCTGGAAACACCATATATTTT
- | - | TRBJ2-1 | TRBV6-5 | CASQGALINEQFF | TGTGCCAGCCAAGGGGCACTGATTAATGAGCAGTTCTTC
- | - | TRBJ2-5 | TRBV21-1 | CATPYQTQYF | TGTGCCACACCCTATCAGACCCAGTACTTC
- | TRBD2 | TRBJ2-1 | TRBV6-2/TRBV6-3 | CASSRLAGGNEQFF | TGTGCCAGCAGTAGACTAGCGGGGGGCAATGAGCAGTTCTTC
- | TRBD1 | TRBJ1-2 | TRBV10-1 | CASSEIPTGQEDGYTF | TGCGCCAGCAGTGAGATTCCGACGGGACAGGAGGATGGCTACACCTTC
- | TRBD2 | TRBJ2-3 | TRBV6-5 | CASKLAGSTDTQYF | TGTGCCAGCAAACTAGCGGGGAGCACAGATACGCAGTATTTT
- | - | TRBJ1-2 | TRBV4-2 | CASSQDLLIDHYGYTF | TGTGCCAGCAGCCAAGATCTCCTCATTGATCACTATGGCTACACCTTC
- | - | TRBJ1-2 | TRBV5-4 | CASSSRGLGYGYTF | TGTGCCAGCAGCTCCCGAGGTCTGGGCTATGGCTACACCTTC
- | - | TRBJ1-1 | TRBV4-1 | CASSRLLGLKAFF | TGCGCCAGCAGCCGCTTGTTGGGGTTGAAAGCTTTCTTT
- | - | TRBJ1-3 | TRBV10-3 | CAIGTGPSSGNTIYF | TGTGCCATCGGTACAGGGCCCTCCTCTGGAAACACCATATATTTT
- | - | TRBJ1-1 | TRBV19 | CASSKNTEAFF | TGTGCCAGTAGTAAGAACACTGAAGCTTTCTTT
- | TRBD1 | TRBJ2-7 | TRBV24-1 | CATSSADRGTLGEQYF | TGTGCCACCAGTTCAGCCGACAGGGGGACTCTGGGGGAGCAGTACTTC
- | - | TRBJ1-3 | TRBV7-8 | CASSDTEGSGNTIYF | TGTGCCAGCTCGGACACCGAAGGCTCTGGAAACACCATATATTTT
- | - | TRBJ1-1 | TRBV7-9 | CASSISGTFPEAFF | TGTGCCAGCAGCATATCGGGGACGTTTCCTGAAGCTTTCTTT
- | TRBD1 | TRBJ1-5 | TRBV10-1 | CASSDFLGPDRGDQPQHF | TGCGCCAGCAGTGATTTTCTTGGGCCGGACAGGGGAGATCAGCCCCAGCATTTT
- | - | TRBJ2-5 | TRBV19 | CASSGLWKTQYF | TGTGCCAGTAGCGGTTTGTGGAAGACCCAGTACTTC
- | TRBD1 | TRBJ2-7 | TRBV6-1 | CASSEARGQASYEQYF | TGTGCCAGCAGTGAAGCTCGCGGACAGGCCTCCTACGAGCAGTACTTC
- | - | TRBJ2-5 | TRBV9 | CASSPPRGSGETQYF | TGTGCCAGCAGCCCACCTCGTGGATCAGGAGAGACCCAGTACTTC
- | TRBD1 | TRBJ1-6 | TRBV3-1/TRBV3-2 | CASSRQGANSPLHF | TGTGCCAGCAGCCGACAGGGGGCTAATTCACCCCTCCACTTT
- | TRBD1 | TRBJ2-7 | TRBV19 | CASSISQTGVYEQYF | TGTGCCAGTAGTATCTCTCAGACAGGGGTATACGAGCAGTACTTC
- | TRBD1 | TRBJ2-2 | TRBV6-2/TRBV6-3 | CASSYGGWTGGAGELFF | TGTGCCAGCAGTTACGGTGGCTGGACAGGGGGCGCGGGGGAGCTGTTTTTT
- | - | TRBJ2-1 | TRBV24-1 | CATSDYNEQFF | TGTGCCACCAGTGATTACAATGAGCAGTTCTTC
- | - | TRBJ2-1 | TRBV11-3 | CASSLVSIGSYNEQFF | TGTGCCAGCAGCTTAGTCTCCATCGGAAGTTACAATGAGCAGTTCTTC
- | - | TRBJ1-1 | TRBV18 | CASSATAGVDTEAFF | TGTGCCAGCTCAGCCACCGCGGGGGTTGACACTGAAGCTTTCTTT
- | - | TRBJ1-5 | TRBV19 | CASSSLQGTNQPQHF | TGTGCCAGTAGTTCCCTCCAGGGGACCAATCAGCCCCAGCATTTT
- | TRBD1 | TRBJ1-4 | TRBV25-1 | CASSFRQGRGNEKLFF | TGTGCCAGCAGTTTCCGACAGGGGCGGGGGAATGAAAAACTGTTTTTT
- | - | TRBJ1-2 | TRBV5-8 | CASSFRRPFTF | TGTGCCAGCAGCTTCCGACGGCCGTTCACCTTC
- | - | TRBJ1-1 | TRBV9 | CASSDSGVEAFF | TGTGCCAGCAGCGACTCTGGGGTAGAAGCTTTCTTT
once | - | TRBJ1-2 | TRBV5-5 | CASSSGFGYTF | TGTGCCAGCAGCTCCGGGTTCGGCTACACCTTC
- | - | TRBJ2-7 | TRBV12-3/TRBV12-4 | CASSLISYEQYF | TGTGCCAGCAGTTTAATATCCTACGAGCAGTACTTC
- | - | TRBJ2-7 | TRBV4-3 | CASSQEGQAGYEQYF | TGCGCCAGCAGCCAAGAAGGACAGGCGGGATACGAGCAGTACTTC